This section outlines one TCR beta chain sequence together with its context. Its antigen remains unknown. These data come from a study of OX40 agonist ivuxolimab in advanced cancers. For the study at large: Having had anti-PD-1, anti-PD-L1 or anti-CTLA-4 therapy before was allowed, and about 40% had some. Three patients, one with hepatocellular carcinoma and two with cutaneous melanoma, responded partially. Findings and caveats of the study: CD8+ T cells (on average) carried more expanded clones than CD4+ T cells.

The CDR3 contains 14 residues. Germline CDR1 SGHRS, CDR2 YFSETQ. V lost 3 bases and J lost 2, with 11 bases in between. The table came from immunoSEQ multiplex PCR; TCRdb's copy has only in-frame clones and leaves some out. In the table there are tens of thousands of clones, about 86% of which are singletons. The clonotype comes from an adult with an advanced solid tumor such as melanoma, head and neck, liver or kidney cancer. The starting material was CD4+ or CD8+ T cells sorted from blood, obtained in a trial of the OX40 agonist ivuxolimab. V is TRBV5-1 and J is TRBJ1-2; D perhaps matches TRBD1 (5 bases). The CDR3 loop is CASSSPGTNYGYTF. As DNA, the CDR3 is TGCGCCAGCAGCTCCCCCGGGACCAACTATGGCTACACCTTC.